The following is a T cell receptor (beta chain) sequence with its context. Its antigen is as yet unknown. These data originate in a study of CD4 T cells in relation to SARS-CoV-2 and coronaviruses. Study details: The negative reference was HIV-1 Nef peptide pool or peptide-free culture. Broader study findings: Samples before the pandemic and after infection were not matched within any donor.

V was cut by 1 base and J by 9 bases, with 19 bases left in between. CDR1 is SGHTA and CDR2 is FQGTGA in the germline V gene. The CDR3 consists of 15 residues. Clones were read by immunoSEQ multiplex PCR, and TCRdb kept only the in-frame ones, dropping some. The profile shows about 21,000 clones, 76% of them singletons. The unexposed donors gave CD4+ T cells in about 2011-2019, prior to COVID-19. CD4+ T cells were isolated from the cells after around 9 days of culture. PBMCs were plated at two million per well in IL-2-containing medium. Sequenced material: CD4+ T cells from PBMCs, cultured in vitro. This receptor was identified in a human donor in good health. The chain is built from TRBV7-3 and TRBJ2-7; D possibly corresponds to TRBD2 (6 bases). The CDR3 sequence: CASSLRAGPKVGQYF. Written as DNA, the CDR3 is TGTGCCAGCAGCTTAAGAGCGGGTCCTAAAGTGGGGCAGTACTTC.